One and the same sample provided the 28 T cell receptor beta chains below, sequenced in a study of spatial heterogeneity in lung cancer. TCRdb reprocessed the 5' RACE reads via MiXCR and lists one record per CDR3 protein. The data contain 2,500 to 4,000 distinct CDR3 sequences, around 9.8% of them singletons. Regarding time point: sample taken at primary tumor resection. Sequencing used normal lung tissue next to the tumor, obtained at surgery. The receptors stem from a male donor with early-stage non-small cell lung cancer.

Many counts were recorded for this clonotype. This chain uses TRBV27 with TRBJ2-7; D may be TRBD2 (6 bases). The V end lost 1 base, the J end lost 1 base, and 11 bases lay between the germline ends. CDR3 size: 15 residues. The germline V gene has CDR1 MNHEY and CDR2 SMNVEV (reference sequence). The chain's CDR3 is CASSLWGERSYEQYF. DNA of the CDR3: TGTGCCAGCAGTTTATGGGGGGAGCGGTCCTACGAGCAGTACTTC.

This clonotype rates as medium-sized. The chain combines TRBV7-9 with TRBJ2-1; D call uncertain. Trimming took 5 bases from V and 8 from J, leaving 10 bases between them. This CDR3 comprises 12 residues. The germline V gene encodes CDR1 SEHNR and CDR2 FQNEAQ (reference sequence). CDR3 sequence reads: CASSPLGYEQFF. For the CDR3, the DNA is TGTGCCAGCAGCCCCCTAGGATATGAGCAGTTCTTC.

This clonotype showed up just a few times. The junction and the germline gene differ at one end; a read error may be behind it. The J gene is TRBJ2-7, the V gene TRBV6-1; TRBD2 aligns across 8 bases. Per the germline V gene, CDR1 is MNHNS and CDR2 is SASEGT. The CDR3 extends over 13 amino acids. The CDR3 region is CASSEASGGSSFF. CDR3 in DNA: TGTGCCAGCAGTGAAGCGTCGGGGGGGTCTAGCTTTTTC.

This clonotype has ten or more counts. Here the CDR3 DNA reads TGTGCCAGCAGACCCGTAAGAGGGAACCCCAATGAGCAGTTCTTC. It encodes CASRPVRGNPNEQFF. The chain is built from TRBV11-2 and TRBJ2-1; TRBD2 might be the D (5 bases). V lost 6 bases, J lost 6 bases, and 18 bases lay in between. Germline V gene lookup returns CDR1 SGHAT and CDR2 FQNNGV. The CDR3 spans 15 residues.

The CDR3 loop is CASSLSSGRRTYNEQFF. The CDR3 coding sequence is TGTGCCAGCAGTTTATCTAGCGGGAGGAGAACCTACAATGAGCAGTTCTTC. This rearrangement joins TRBV28 to TRBJ2-1; 11 bases fit TRBD2. CDR1 is MDHEN, CDR2 SYDVKM, per germline. The trim removed 1 base at V and 2 bases at J, leaving 4 bases unmatched. The CDR3 runs to 17 residues. Filled out from reference TRBV28 and TRBJ2-1, the complete variable domain reads DVKVTQSSRYLVKRTGEKVFLECVQDMDHENMFWYRQDPGLGLRLIYFSYDVKMKEKGDIPEGYSVSREKKERFSLILESASTNQTSMYLCASSLSSGRRTYNEQFFGPGTRLTVL.

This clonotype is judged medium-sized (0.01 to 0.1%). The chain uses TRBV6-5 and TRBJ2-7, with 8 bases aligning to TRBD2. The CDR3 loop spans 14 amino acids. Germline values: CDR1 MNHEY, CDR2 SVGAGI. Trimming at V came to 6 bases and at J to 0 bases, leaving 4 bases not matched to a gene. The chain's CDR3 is CASRGLATSYEQYF. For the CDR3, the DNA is TGTGCCAGCAGAGGACTAGCAACCTCCTACGAGCAGTACTTC.

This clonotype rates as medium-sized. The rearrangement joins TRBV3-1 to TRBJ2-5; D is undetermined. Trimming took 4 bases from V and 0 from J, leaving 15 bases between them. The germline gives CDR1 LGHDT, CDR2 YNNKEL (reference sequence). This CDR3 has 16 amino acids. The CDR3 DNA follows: TGTGCCAGCAGCCCGAGTCCTCGCTTTTACCAAGAGACCCAGTACTTC. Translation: CASSPSPRFYQETQYF.

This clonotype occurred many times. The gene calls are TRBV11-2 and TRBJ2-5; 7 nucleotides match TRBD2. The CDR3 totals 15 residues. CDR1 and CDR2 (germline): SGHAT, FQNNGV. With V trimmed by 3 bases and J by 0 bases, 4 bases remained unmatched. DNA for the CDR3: TGTGCCAGCAGCTTTTTACTAGCGAACCAAGAGACCCAGTACTTC. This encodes CASSFLLANQETQYF.

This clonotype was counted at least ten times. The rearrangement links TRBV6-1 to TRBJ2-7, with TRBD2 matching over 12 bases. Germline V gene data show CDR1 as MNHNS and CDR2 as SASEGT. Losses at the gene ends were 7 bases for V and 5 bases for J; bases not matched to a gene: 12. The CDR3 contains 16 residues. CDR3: CASNLAGGNQGHEQYF. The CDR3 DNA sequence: TGTGCCAGCAACCTAGCGGGGGGGAATCAGGGACACGAGCAGTACTTC.

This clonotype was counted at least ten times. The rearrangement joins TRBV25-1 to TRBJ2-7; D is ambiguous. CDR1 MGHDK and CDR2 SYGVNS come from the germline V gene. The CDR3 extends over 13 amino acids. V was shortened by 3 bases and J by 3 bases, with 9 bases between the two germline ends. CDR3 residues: CASSDGPRYEQYF. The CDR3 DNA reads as TGTGCCAGCAGTGACGGACCCCGCTACGAGCAGTACTTC.

The CDR3 protein is CASSSERNTIYF. The CDR3 DNA follows: TGTGCCAGCAGCTCGGAGAGAAACACCATATATTTT. The chain has TRBV7-2 and TRBJ1-3; D remains ambiguous. The germline V gene has CDR1 SGHTA and CDR2 FQGNSA. V lost 4 bases and J lost 5, with 6 bases in between. The CDR3 has 12 residues. The entire variable domain, with the rest obtained from reference TRBV7-2 and TRBJ1-3, is as follows: GAGVSQSPSNKVTEKGKDVELRCDPISGHTALYWYRQSLGQGLEFLIYFQGNSAPDKSGLPSDRFSAERTGGSVSTLTIQRTQQEDSAVYLCASSSERNTIYFGEGSWLTVV.

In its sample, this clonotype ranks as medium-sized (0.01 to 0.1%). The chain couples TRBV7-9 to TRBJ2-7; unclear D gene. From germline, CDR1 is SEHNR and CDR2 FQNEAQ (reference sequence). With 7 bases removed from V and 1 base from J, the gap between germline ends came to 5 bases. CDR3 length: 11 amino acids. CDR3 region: CASTGSYEQYF. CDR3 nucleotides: TGTGCCAGCACCGGTTCCTACGAGCAGTACTTC.

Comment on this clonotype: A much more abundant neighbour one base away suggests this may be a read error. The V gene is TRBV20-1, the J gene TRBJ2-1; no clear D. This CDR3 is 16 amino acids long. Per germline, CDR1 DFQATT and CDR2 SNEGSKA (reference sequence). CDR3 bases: TGCAGTGCTAGAGATTGGCGGAAAAATTCCTACAATGAGCAGATCTTC. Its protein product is CSARDWRKNSYNEQIF.

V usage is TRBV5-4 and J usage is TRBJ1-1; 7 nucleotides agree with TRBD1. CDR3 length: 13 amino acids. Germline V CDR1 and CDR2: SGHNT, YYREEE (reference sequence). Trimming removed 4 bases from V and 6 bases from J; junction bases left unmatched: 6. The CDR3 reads CASSRDSWSEAFF. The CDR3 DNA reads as TGTGCCAGCAGCCGGGACAGCTGGTCTGAAGCTTTCTTT.

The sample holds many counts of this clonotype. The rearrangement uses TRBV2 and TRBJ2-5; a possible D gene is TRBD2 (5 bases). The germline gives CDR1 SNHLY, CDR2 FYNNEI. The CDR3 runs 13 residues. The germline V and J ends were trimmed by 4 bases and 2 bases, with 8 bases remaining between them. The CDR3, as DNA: TGTGCCAGCAGTGGGTCGGGGCAAGAGACCCAGTACTTC. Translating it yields CASSGSGQETQYF.

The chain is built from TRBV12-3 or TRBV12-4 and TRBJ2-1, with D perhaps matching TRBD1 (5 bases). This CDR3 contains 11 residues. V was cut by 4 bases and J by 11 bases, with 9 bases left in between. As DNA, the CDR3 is TGTGCCAGCAGTTCACAGGCCCAGCAGTTCTTC. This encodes CASSSQAQQFF.

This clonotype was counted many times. CDR3 sequence (DNA): TGTGCCAGCAGCCCGGGTCGGGCCACCGGGGAGCTGTTTTTT. This codes for CASSPGRATGELFF. The rearrangement uses TRBV6-6 and TRBJ2-2; D is undetermined. The CDR3 is 14 residues long. V was trimmed by 6 bases and J by 4 bases, leaving 12 bases between them. CDR1 MNHNY and CDR2 SVGAGI come from the germline V gene (reference sequence).

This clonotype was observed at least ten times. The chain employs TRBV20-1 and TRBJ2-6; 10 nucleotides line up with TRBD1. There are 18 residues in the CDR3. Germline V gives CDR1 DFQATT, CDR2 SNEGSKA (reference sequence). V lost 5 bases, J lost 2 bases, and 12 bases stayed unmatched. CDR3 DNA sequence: TGCAGTGCTCCCCGAATTAGGACAGGGGGGACTGGGGCCAACGTCCTGACTTTC. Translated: CSAPRIRTGGTGANVLTF.

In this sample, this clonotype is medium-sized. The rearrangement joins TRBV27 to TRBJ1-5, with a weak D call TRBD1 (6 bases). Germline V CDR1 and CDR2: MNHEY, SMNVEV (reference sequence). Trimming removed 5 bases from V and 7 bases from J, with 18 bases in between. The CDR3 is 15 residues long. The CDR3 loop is CASSINTGSGQPQHF. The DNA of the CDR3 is TGTGCCAGCAGTATAAACACAGGGAGTGGGCAGCCCCAGCATTTT.

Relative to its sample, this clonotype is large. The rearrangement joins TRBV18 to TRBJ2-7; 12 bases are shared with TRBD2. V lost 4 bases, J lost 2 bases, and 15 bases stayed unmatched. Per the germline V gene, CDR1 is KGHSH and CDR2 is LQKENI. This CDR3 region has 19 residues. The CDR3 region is CASSLVVRTSGEGPYEQYF. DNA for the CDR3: TGTGCCAGCTCACTGGTCGTTCGGACTAGCGGGGAAGGCCCCTACGAGCAGTACTTC.

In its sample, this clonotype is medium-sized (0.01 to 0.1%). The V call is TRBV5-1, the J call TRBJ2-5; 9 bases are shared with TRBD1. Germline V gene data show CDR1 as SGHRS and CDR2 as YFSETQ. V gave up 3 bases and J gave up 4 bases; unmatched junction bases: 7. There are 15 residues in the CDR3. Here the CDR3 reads CASSWRQGGPETQYF. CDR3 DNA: TGCGCCAGCAGCTGGCGACAGGGGGGACCAGAGACCCAGTACTTC.

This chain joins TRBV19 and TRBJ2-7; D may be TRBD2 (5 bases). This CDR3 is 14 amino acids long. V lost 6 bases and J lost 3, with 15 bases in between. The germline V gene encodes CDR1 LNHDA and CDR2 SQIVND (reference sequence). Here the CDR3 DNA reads TGTGCCAGTAGGTCCCGGGAACGGGGCTACGAGCAGTACTTC. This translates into CASRSRERGYEQYF.

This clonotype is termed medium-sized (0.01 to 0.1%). CDR3 coding DNA: TGTGCCAGCAGTTACTCGATGAGTGCAGGTGGCACAGATACGCAGTATTTT. Translation gives CASSYSMSAGGTDTQYF. The rearrangement joins TRBV6-6 to TRBJ2-3; D is unresolved. The CDR3 is 17 amino acids. V lost 0 bases, J lost 1 base, and 14 bases lay in between. CDR1 MNHNY and CDR2 SVGAGI come from the germline V gene (reference sequence).

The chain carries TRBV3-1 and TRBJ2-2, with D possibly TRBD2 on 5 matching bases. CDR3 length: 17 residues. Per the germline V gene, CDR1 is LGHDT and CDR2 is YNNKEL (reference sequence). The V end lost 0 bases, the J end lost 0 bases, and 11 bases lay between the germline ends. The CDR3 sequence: CASSQDIETTNTGELFF. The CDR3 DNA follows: TGTGCCAGCAGCCAAGATATCGAGACTACGAACACCGGGGAGCTGTTTTTT.

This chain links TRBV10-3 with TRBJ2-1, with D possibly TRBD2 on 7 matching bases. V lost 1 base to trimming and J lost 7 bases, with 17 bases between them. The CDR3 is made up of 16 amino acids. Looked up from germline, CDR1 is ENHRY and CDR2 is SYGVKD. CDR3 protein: CAISELGGLIKNEQFF. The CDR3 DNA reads TGTGCCATCAGTGAGTTGGGGGGGCTGATCAAAAATGAGCAGTTCTTC.

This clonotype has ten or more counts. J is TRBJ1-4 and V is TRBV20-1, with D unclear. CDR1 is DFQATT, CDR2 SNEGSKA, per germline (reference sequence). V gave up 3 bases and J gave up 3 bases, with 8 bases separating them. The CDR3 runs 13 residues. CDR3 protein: CSASYGANEKLFF. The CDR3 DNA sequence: TGCAGTGCTAGCTACGGAGCTAATGAAAAACTGTTTTTT.

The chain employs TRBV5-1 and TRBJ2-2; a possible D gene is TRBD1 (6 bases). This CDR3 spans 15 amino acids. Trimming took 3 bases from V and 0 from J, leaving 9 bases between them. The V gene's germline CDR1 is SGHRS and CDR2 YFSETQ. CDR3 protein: CASSSGTSNTGELFF. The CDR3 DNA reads TGCGCCAGCAGCTCCGGGACATCGAACACCGGGGAGCTGTTTTTT.

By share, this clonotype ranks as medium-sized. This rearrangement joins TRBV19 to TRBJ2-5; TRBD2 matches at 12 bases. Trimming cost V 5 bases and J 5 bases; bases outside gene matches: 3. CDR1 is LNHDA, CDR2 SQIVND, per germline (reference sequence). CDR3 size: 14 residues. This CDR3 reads CASSLAGGLETQYF. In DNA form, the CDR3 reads TGTGCCAGTAGTCTAGCGGGGGGGCTGGAGACCCAGTACTTC.